A selection of T cell receptor beta chains follows, all from one sample in a study of T cell responses to AZD1222 COVID-19 vaccine. Repertoires were generated with immunoSEQ multiplex PCR, while TCRdb's copy carries only in-frame clones and drops some. The sample holds 150,000 to 200,000 clones; around 94% are singletons and the top ten take about 3.6%. This specimen was peripheral blood, taken 28 days after the second dose of the MenACWY control vaccine. These receptors all come from an adult who received the MenACWY meningococcal vaccine as a control. CDR3s include the opening cysteine and the closing phenylalanine or tryptophan. D genes are given only for firm matches. Some rows have no size entry. The others give once, few or many, or a class for an expanded clone.

TRBV10-3	NA	TRBJ1-2	NA	TGTGCCATCAGTGAGTCTCTCGGGCCGGTCTACACCTTC	CAISESLGPVYTF
TRBV6-2/TRBV6-3	NA	TRBJ2-1	once	TGTGCCAGCAGCAACACTCGAAACAATGAGCAGTTCTTC	CASSNTRNNEQFF
TRBV4-1	TRBD2	TRBJ2-7	NA	TGCGCCAGCAGCCAAGATGTAGCGGGAGGATCCTACGAGCAGTACTTC	CASSQDVAGGSYEQYF
TRBV4-1	NA	TRBJ2-1	NA	TGCGCCAGCAGCCAACCCCCGGACTGGAAAAGCAAAGGGCAGTTCTTC	CASSQPPDWKSKGQFF
TRBV15	NA	TRBJ1-1	NA	TGTGCCACCAGCTCCCCGACAGCAGTGAACACTGAAGCTTTCTTT	CATSSPTAVNTEAFF
TRBV6-1	NA	TRBJ2-1	NA	TGTGCCAGCAGTGAAGCGGGATTTGAGCAGTTCTTC	CASSEAGFEQFF
TRBV6-5	NA	TRBJ1-4	NA	TGTGCCAGCCGGGACGTTGCAACTAATGAAAAACTGTTTTTT	CASRDVATNEKLFF
TRBV7-3	NA	TRBJ2-2	NA	TGTGCCAGCAGCCACACCAGCGGCACCGGGGAGCTGTTTTTT	CASSHTSGTGELFF
TRBV11-3	NA	TRBJ2-1	NA	TGTGCCAGCAGCTTAGTCAGCACCCTCGATGAGCAGTTCTTC	CASSLVSTLDEQFF
TRBV21-1	NA	TRBJ2-2	NA	TGTGCCAGCAAAGCCGGGCTGAGAACGGGGGAGCTGTTTTTT	CASKAGLRTGELFF
TRBV14	TRBD1	TRBJ2-6	once	TGTGCCAGCAGCACGGACGGACAGGGGATCTCTGGGGCCAACGTCCTGACTTTC	CASSTDGQGISGANVLTF
TRBV27	TRBD1	TRBJ2-7	NA	TGTGCCAGCAGTCCCCGGGACAGCCGGCGGGAGCAGTACTTC	CASSPRDSRREQYF
TRBV29-1	NA	TRBJ1-4	NA	TGCAGTGCAGGCACAACTAATGAAAAACTGTTTTTT	CSAGTTNEKLFF
TRBV12-5	NA	TRBJ1-6	few	TGTGCTAGTGGCCGGGGCACGGGCGGGTCACCCCTCCACTTT	CASGRGTGGSPLHF
TRBV7-9	TRBD2	TRBJ2-7	once	TGTGCCAGCAGCTTAGCTTTGCGGGAGAGCTCCTACGAGCAGTACTTC	CASSLALRESSYEQYF
TRBV5-1	NA	TRBJ2-1	NA	TGCGCCAGCAGCTTCAAAGAAGGGACCACAAATGAGCAGTTCTTC	CASSFKEGTTNEQFF
TRBV30	TRBD2	TRBJ2-3	NA	TGTGCCTGGAAGTCCCCTCGGACTAGCGCACGCACAGATACGCAGTATTTT	CAWKSPRTSARTDTQYF
TRBV2	NA	TRBJ1-2	few	TGTGCCAGCGGGGAGGCCGGGGGGTATTCTGGCTACACCTTC	CASGEAGGYSGYTF
TRBV30	TRBD1	TRBJ2-5	NA	TGTGCACTGGACAGGGGGCGCCGAGAGACCCAGTACTTC	CALDRGRRETQYF
TRBV7-7	NA	TRBJ2-5	NA	TGTGCTAGCAGCTTAGGAAGGGGGTATGGGGAGACCCAGTACTTC	CASSLGRGYGETQYF
TRBV10-3	NA	TRBJ2-5	few	TGTGCCATCAGTGAGTCGATCGGGAGAGAGACCCAGTACTTC	CAISESIGRETQYF
TRBV7-8	TRBD2	TRBJ2-7	NA	TGTGCCAGCAGCTCAGGCGGGAGGCCTCACTACGAGCAGTACTTC	CASSSGGRPHYEQYF
TRBV7-9	NA	TRBJ1-1	NA	TGTGCCAGCAGCTATACAGGGAAAATGAACACTGAAGCTTTCTTT	CASSYTGKMNTEAFF
TRBV15	TRBD1	TRBJ2-2	NA	TGTGCCACCAGCACATTGACAGGGAATGGGGAGCTGTTTTTT	CATSTLTGNGELFF
TRBV11-2	TRBD1	TRBJ1-3	NA	TGTGCCAGCAGCTTGGGCAGGGGGCAGGGAAACACCATATATTTT	CASSLGRGQGNTIYF
TRBV6-4	TRBD2	TRBJ2-7	NA	TGTGCCAGCAGTGATGGAGACAGATCCGGGACTAGCGGGAGGGTGCCCGGGCAGTACTTC	CASSDGDRSGTSGRVPGQYF
TRBV19	NA	TRBJ2-5	once	TGTGCCAGTAGTGAAGGGGGGAGGGAGACCCAGTACTTC	CASSEGGRETQYF
TRBV9	NA	TRBJ2-3	NA	TGTGCCAGCAGCGTAGTGGGGTCAGATACGCAGTATTTT	CASSVVGSDTQYF
TRBV7-2	TRBD1	TRBJ1-6	NA	TGTGCCAGCAGCTTCCGTAGGTGGGCAGGGGGCCACTCACCCCTCCACTTT	CASSFRRWAGGHSPLHF
TRBV29-1	NA	TRBJ2-3	NA	TGCAGCGTTTTCCCATTCGCAGATACGCAGTATTTT	CSVFPFADTQYF
TRBV2	NA	TRBJ2-1	NA	TGTGCCAGCAAGGGGGAGGGAGGGGTGCCCTACAATGAGCAGTTCTTC	CASKGEGGVPYNEQFF
TRBV2	NA	TRBJ2-3	once	TGTGCCAGCATTCCGAGGGGCACAGATACGCAGTATTTT	CASIPRGTDTQYF
TRBV7-8	TRBD1	TRBJ1-5	NA	TGTGCCAGCAGTCCGGGGACAGGGTCCAATCAGCCCCAGCATTTT	CASSPGTGSNQPQHF
TRBV15	NA	TRBJ2-7	NA	TGTGCCACCAGCATCTCCTTACAGGCAGGGGTATACGAGCAGTACTTC	CATSISLQAGVYEQYF
TRBV7-2	NA	TRBJ2-7	NA	TGTGCCAGCAGCTTAGATAGGGCGGTCTCCGAGCAGTACTTC	CASSLDRAVSEQYF
TRBV24-1	NA	TRBJ1-2	NA	TGTGCCACCAGTGAGGAACAGGGTCGGGAAGCTGGCTACACCTTC	CATSEEQGREAGYTF
TRBV9	NA	TRBJ1-1	NA	TGTGCCAGCAGCGTAGGACCCGGGACAACTAAGAGAGCTTTCTTT	CASSVGPGTTKRAFF
TRBV9	NA	TRBJ2-4	NA	TGTGCCAGCAGCGTAGCGCCGGGTGGAGCCAAAAACATTCAGTACTTC	CASSVAPGGAKNIQYF
TRBV27	TRBD1	TRBJ1-1	once	TGTGCCAGCAGGGACAGGGCGAACACTGAAGCTTTCTTT	CASRDRANTEAFF
TRBV11-3	TRBD2	TRBJ2-3	NA	TGTGCCAGCAGCGTGACTAGCGGGAGCACAGATACGCAGTATTTT	CASSVTSGSTDTQYF
TRBV6-1	TRBD1	TRBJ1-2	NA	TGTGCCAGCAGTGAGCAGGGGGCGCGAGGCTACACCTTC	CASSEQGARGYTF
TRBV7-2	NA	TRBJ2-5	NA	TGTGCCAGCAGCTTTCAGTGGGGGGCTGGGGAGACCCAGTACTTC	CASSFQWGAGETQYF
TRBV5-1	TRBD1	TRBJ2-1	NA	TGCGCCAGCAGCGTAAGCCGGGACAGGGCCGCGCAGTTCTTC	CASSVSRDRAAQFF
TRBV2	NA	TRBJ1-2	few	TGTGCCAGCACCCGTTTGCAGGGCGCTAGCGGCTACACCTTC	CASTRLQGASGYTF
TRBV9	TRBD1	TRBJ2-1	once	TGTGCCAGCAGCTCAGGGGGTAGCGTCTCCAATGAGCAGTTCTTC	CASSSGGSVSNEQFF
TRBV6-2/TRBV6-3	TRBD2	TRBJ2-4	NA	TGTGCCAGCAGTATAGGACAAGCGGGGGCAAACATTCAGTACTTC	CASSIGQAGANIQYF
TRBV18	TRBD1	TRBJ1-2	NA	TGTGCCAGCTCAGAAGCTACAGGGGGCGCAGGTGGCTACACCTTC	CASSEATGGAGGYTF
TRBV6-2/TRBV6-3	TRBD1	TRBJ1-2	once	TGTGCCAGCAGTCCCACTAGACAGGGATCCTCCTATGGCTACACCTTC	CASSPTRQGSSYGYTF
TRBV30	NA	TRBJ1-5	NA	TGTGCCTGGAGTGTGGGGGCCTCAAGCAATCAGCCCCAGCATTTT	CAWSVGASSNQPQHF
TRBV5-5	NA	TRBJ1-5	NA	TGTGCCAGCAGCTTGGAAAGTAGCAATCAGCCCCAGCATTTT	CASSLESSNQPQHF
TRBV19	TRBD2	TRBJ2-1	NA	TGTGCCAGTAGGAGAGCGGGAGGGCCGGGAAGTAACAATGAGCAGTTCTTC	CASRRAGGPGSNNEQFF
TRBV7-9	NA	TRBJ1-1	NA	TGTGCCAGCAGGATAGGGACGTTCATGAACACTGAAGCTTTCTTT	CASRIGTFMNTEAFF
TRBV19	NA	TRBJ1-4	NA	TGTGCCAGCAGGGTCAGTCGAAGAGAAAAACTGTTTTTT	CASRVSRREKLFF
TRBV2	TRBD2	TRBJ2-2	NA	TGTGCCAGCAGTTCGACTAGCGCGAACACCGGGGAGCTGTTTTTT	CASSSTSANTGELFF
TRBV4-3	TRBD1	TRBJ1-6	NA	TGCGCCAGCAGCCAGGGAGGGGGCGGGAATTCACCCCTCCACTTT	CASSQGGGGNSPLHF